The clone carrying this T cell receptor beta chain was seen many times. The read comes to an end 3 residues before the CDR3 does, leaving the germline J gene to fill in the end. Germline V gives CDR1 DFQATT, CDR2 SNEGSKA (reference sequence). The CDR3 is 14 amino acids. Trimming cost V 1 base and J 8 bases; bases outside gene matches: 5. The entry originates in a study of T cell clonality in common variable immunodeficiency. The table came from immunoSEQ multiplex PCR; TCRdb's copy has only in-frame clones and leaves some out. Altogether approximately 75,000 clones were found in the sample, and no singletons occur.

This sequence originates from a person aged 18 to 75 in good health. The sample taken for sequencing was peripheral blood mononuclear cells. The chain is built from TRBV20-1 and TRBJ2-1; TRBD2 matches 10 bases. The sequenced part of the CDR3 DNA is TGCAGTGCTAGAGGGCTAGCGGGAGAATATGAG. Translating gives CSARGLAGEYE. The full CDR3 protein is CSARGLAGEYEQFF.